Presented here are 26 T cell receptor beta chains from one specimen sequenced in a study of blood T cell repertoires in COVID-19. Assay used: immunoSEQ multiplex PCR; TCRdb lists only in-frame clones, some missing. This sample has a few hundred thousand clones; around 86% occur once, and the top ten carry 1%. The sample was peripheral blood. Receptor source: a man in his forties or fifties with active or convalescent COVID-19.

This chain joins TRBV5-6 and TRBJ2-3, with 8 bases fitting TRBD2. Looked up from germline, CDR1 is SGHDT and CDR2 is YYEEEE. The CDR3 runs to 15 residues. The V and J ends lost 5 bases and 3 bases, in that order; junction bases with no gene match: 8. CDR3 in amino acids: CASRNSGKSTDTQYF. The CDR3 region has the DNA TGTGCCAGCAGAAATAGCGGGAAGTCGACAGATACGCAGTATTTT.

This clone was recorded only once. V is TRBV6-1 and J is TRBJ1-5; 11 bases match TRBD1. V shed 4 bases and J 0 bases; nucleotides not matched to a gene: 8. The CDR3 extends over 18 amino acids. In germline, CDR1 is MNHNS, CDR2 SASEGT. This CDR3 is CASSGTGGGSGSNQPQHF. CDR3 nucleotides: TGTGCCAGCAGTGGGACAGGGGGCGGTTCGGGTAGCAATCAGCCCCAGCATTTT.

This chain uses TRBV19 with TRBJ2-1; the match to TRBD1 covers 8 bases. Germline lookup yields CDR1 LNHDA and CDR2 SQIVND (reference sequence). The CDR3 has 14 amino acids. V lost 6 bases, J lost 4 bases, and 5 bases stayed unmatched. The CDR3 loop is CASRPGQEYNEQFF. CDR3 coding DNA: TGTGCCAGTAGGCCGGGACAGGAGTACAATGAGCAGTTCTTC. Combining the CDR3 with reference TRBV19 and TRBJ2-1 gives the whole variable domain DGGITQSPKYLFRKEGQNVTLSCEQNLNHDAMYWYRQDPGQGLRLIYYSQIVNDFQKGDIAEGYSVSREKKESFPLTVTSAQKNPTAFYLCASRPGQEYNEQFFGPGTRLTVL.

The V call is TRBV7-3, the J call TRBJ2-7, with D maybe TRBD1 (6 bases). The V gene's germline CDR1 is SGHTA and CDR2 FQGTGA. This CDR3 has 14 amino acids. Trimming removed 4 bases at V and 1 base at J, with 11 bases between. Here the CDR3 reads CASSSRTGSYEQYF. In nucleotides, the CDR3 is TGTGCCAGCAGCTCGAGAACAGGGTCCTACGAGCAGTACTTC.

V is TRBV28 and J is TRBJ1-2; TRBD1 matches at 9 bases. CDR3 length equals 14 residues. V was clipped by 6 bases and J by 8 bases; unmatched bases: 10. The germline CDR1 and CDR2 sequences are MDHEN and SYDVKM. The CDR3 loop is CASSTGGSNKGYTF. DNA of the CDR3: TGTGCCAGCAGCACAGGGGGCTCTAATAAGGGCTACACCTTC.

This clone has just a few counts. The chain has TRBV5-1 and TRBJ1-1; TRBD1 matches 7 bases. The CDR3 spans 16 residues. Germline CDR1 SGHRS, CDR2 YFSETQ. The trim removed 2 bases at V and 0 bases at J, leaving 7 bases unmatched. The CDR3 DNA reads TGCGCCAGCAGCTTCGGACTCGACAGGGTGAACACTGAAGCTTTCTTT. This translates into CASSFGLDRVNTEAFF.

This rearrangement joins TRBV5-5 to TRBJ2-2; D is ambiguous. The ends were cut back, 2 bases at V and 0 bases at J, with 11 bases in the middle. The germline gives CDR1 SGHKS, CDR2 YYEKEE (reference sequence). CDR3 size: 16 residues. The CDR3 bases are TGTGCCAGCAGCTTAAGGCAGGCCACGAACACCGGGGAGCTGTTTTTT. It yields the protein CASSLRQATNTGELFF.

In its sample, this clone was seen a few times. The chain joins TRBV19 to TRBJ1-5, with D tentatively TRBD1 (5 bases). Germline V gives CDR1 LNHDA, CDR2 SQIVND (reference sequence). V lost 10 bases, J lost 0 bases, and 22 bases lay in between. CDR3 length equals 17 residues. The CDR3 nucleotides read TGTGCCACCTCGGGGGGAGGCAGCTCCTTTAGCAATCAGCCCCAGCATTTT. Encoded protein: CATSGGGSSFSNQPQHF.

The chain couples TRBV6-1 to TRBJ1-2; 7 bases are a match to TRBD1. V lost 3 bases and J lost 6; bases outside the gene matches: 13. The CDR3 runs to 16 residues. Looked up from germline, CDR1 is MNHNS and CDR2 is SASEGT. CDR3 region: CASSDPWVGGANGYTF. CDR3 bases: TGTGCCAGCAGTGACCCTTGGGTAGGGGGCGCGAATGGCTACACCTTC.

In regard to this clone: Other nucleotide sequences in the sample specify the same CDR3. V usage is TRBV5-4 and J usage is TRBJ2-7; 10 bases fit TRBD1. With 2 bases clipped from V and 5 bases from J, the junction kept 4 bases outside the gene matches. Germline V gene data show CDR1 as SGHNT and CDR2 as YYREEE (reference sequence). CDR3 size: 14 residues. CDR3 DNA: TGTGCCAGCAGCTTTCGGGACAGGGGACACGAGCAGTACTTC. Its translation: CASSFRDRGHEQYF.

This clone has more than one count but fewer than ten. The chain couples TRBV27 to TRBJ1-1, with 7 bases identical to TRBD1. Trimming at V came to 6 bases and at J to 6 bases, leaving 19 bases not matched to a gene. CDR1 is MNHEY, CDR2 SMNVEV, per germline (reference sequence). The CDR3 consists of 17 residues. The CDR3 bases are TGTGCCAGCAGCCTAGACAGGGTAACTTTCCGATCGGCTGAAGCTTTCTTT. As protein: CASSLDRVTFRSAEAFF.

The CDR3 nucleotides read TGTGCCACCACCGGAGCGGGACTAGGGACGTACAATGAGCAGTTCTTC. Its translation: CATTGAGLGTYNEQFF. The chain has TRBV28 and TRBJ2-1, with TRBD2 identical over 8 bases. Germline values: CDR1 MDHEN, CDR2 SYDVKM. V was clipped by 10 bases and J by 4 bases; unmatched bases: 15. The CDR3 length is 16 residues.

The V call is TRBV19, the J call TRBJ1-5; no definite D call. CDR3 length: 16 amino acids. CDR1 is LNHDA and CDR2 is SQIVND in the germline V gene (reference sequence). Trimming removed 2 bases at V and 6 bases at J, with 17 bases between. The CDR3 protein is CASSIMSLPRGQPQHF. The CDR3 coding sequence is TGTGCCAGTAGTATAATGAGCCTCCCTAGAGGTCAGCCCCAGCATTTT.

This clone occurred once. The chain couples TRBV30 to TRBJ1-6; the match to TRBD1 covers 9 bases. V was clipped by 0 bases and J by 7 bases; unmatched bases: 7. Germline loops: CDR1 GTSNPN, CDR2 SVGIG (reference sequence). This CDR3 comprises 16 residues. CDR3: CAWSVWGTGKNSPLHF. CDR3 coding DNA: TGTGCCTGGAGTGTATGGGGGACAGGGAAGAATTCACCCCTCCACTTT.

J is TRBJ2-3 and V is TRBV7-9, with TRBD1 identical over 7 bases. The CDR3 sequence is 14 residues long. J lost 1 base, V lost 5 bases, and 3 bases had no gene match. Germline V CDR1 and CDR2: SEHNR, FQNEAQ (reference sequence). CDR3 coding DNA: TGTGCCAGCAGCGTCGACAGGGGCACAGATACGCAGTATTTT. Residues: CASSVDRGTDTQYF.

The chain links TRBV7-8 to TRBJ1-6; D perhaps matches TRBD1 (6 bases). With 5 bases removed from V and 7 bases from J, the gap between germline ends came to 21 bases. CDR3 length equals 17 residues. Germline V gives CDR1 SGHVS, CDR2 FQNEAQ. The DNA for the CDR3 is TGTGCCAGCAGCGGAAAATGGGGGGGGCGAACAAATTCACCCCTCCACTTT. Translating it yields CASSGKWGGRTNSPLHF.

This clone is a singleton in its sample. The chain recombines TRBV13 with TRBJ1-2; D is perhaps TRBD1 (5 bases). The length of the CDR3 is 13 residues. The V and J ends lost 6 bases and 5 bases respectively, with 13 bases between them. Germline V gene sequence: CDR1 PRHDT, CDR2 FYEKMQ (reference sequence). The CDR3 DNA follows: TGTGCCAGCAGGGACGACAGAAAGTATGGCTACACCTTC. Residues: CASRDDRKYGYTF.

The chain links TRBV7-2 to TRBJ1-5, with D perhaps TRBD1 (6 bases). Between the trimmed V and J ends, which lost 5 bases and 5 bases, there was a span of 16 bases. The length of the CDR3 is 15 residues. CDR1 and CDR2 from the germline V gene are SGHTA and FQGNSA. The CDR3 DNA reads as TGTGCCAGCAGCGAGTCCGGGACAAGACATCAGCCCCAGCATTTT. Residues: CASSESGTRHQPQHF.

The table lists this clone with a count of one. The rearrangement joins TRBV4-3 to TRBJ2-5; 9 positions match TRBD2. This CDR3 has 16 amino acids. Germline V CDR1 and CDR2: LGHNA, YSLEER. Trimming cost V 2 bases and J 2 bases; bases outside gene matches: 6. The CDR3 protein is CASSQNPLAGQETQYF. The CDR3 DNA follows: TGCGCCAGCAGCCAAAACCCCCTAGCGGGGCAAGAGACCCAGTACTTC.

This chain joins TRBV2 and TRBJ1-4; tentatively, D is TRBD1 (6 bases). This CDR3 has 14 residues. CDR1 and CDR2 (germline): SNHLY, FYNNEI. Trimming stripped 7 bases from V and 3 bases from J, with 12 bases between. Here the CDR3 DNA reads TGTGCCAGCACCCTAGGACAGTCTAATGAAAAACTGTTTTTT. The encoded protein is CASTLGQSNEKLFF.

DNA of the CDR3: TGTGCCACCAGTGGCAGGGGGCAGAATCAGCCCCAGCATTTT. Translating it yields CATSGRGQNQPQHF. The J gene is TRBJ1-5, the V gene TRBV24-1; 8 bases map to TRBD1. Germline assignment: CDR1 KGHDR and CDR2 SFDVKD. This CDR3 contains 14 residues. Trimming at V came to 5 bases and at J to 4 bases, leaving 3 bases not matched to a gene.

The chain joins TRBV7-2 to TRBJ1-2; tentatively, D is TRBD1 (5 bases). Germline loops: CDR1 SGHTA, CDR2 FQGNSA. Trimming took 1 base from V and 8 from J, leaving 11 bases between them. The CDR3 has 13 amino acids. For the CDR3, the DNA is TGTGCCAGCAGCTTAGAGGCAGGGAGGGGCTACACCTTC. Translating it yields CASSLEAGRGYTF.

The chain recombines TRBV4-1 with TRBJ2-2; 10 bases match TRBD1. V was clipped by 6 bases and J by 3 bases; unmatched bases: 4. The CDR3 consists of 15 residues. Germline CDR1 MGHRA, CDR2 YSYEKL. CDR3 loop: CASREGQGYTGELFF. In nucleotides, the CDR3 is TGCGCCAGCAGAGAGGGACAGGGGTACACCGGGGAGCTGTTTTTT.

This clone was recorded once. V is TRBV28 and J is TRBJ1-5; D not resolved. The germline gives CDR1 MDHEN, CDR2 SYDVKM. CDR3 size: 15 residues. Trimming pared 8 bases from V and 1 base from J, leaving 15 bases between. CDR3 nucleotide sequence: TGTGCCAGCGGCCCTGAGGAAATAAGCAATCAGCCCCAGCATTTT. It is translated as CASGPEEISNQPQHF.

The chain uses TRBV28 and TRBJ2-1, with TRBD2 matching 15 bases. Germline values: CDR1 MDHEN, CDR2 SYDVKM. The trim removed 4 bases at V and 8 bases at J, leaving 9 bases unmatched. This CDR3 is built from 17 residues. The CDR3 spells CASSSFMGTSGGYEQFF. The CDR3 DNA sequence: TGTGCCAGCAGTTCCTTCATGGGGACTAGCGGGGGGTATGAGCAGTTCTTC.

This rearrangement joins TRBV6-5 to TRBJ2-7, with TRBD2 as a possible D gene (6 bases). The germline V gene encodes CDR1 MNHEY and CDR2 SVGAGI. The V and J ends lost 0 bases and 6 bases respectively, with 18 bases between them. This CDR3 has 16 residues. CDR3 nucleotides: TGTGCCAGCAGTTACTCGACGGAGCGGGTTGGGGGCGAGCAGTACTTC. Its translation is CASSYSTERVGGEQYF.